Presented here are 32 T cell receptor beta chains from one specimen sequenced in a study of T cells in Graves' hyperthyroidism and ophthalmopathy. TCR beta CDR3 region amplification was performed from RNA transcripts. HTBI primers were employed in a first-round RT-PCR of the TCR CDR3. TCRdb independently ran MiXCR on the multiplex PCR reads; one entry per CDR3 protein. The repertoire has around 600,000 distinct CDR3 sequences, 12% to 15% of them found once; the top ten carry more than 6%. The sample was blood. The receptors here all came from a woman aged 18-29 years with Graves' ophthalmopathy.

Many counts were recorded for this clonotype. CDR3 coding DNA: TGTGCCAGCAGTTTTAGGCCAGAGGATAATTCACCCCTCCACTTT. Translating it yields CASSFRPEDNSPLHF. The rearrangement joins TRBV12-3 or TRBV12-4 to TRBJ1-6; no reliable D call. The length of the CDR3 is 15 residues. Trimming removed 3 bases at V and 5 bases at J, with 11 bases between.

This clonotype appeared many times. This chain's CDR3 is CASSPDRGHSYEQYF. The CDR3 DNA follows: TGTGCCAGCAGTCCCGACAGGGGACATTCCTACGAGCAGTACTTC. The chain is built from TRBV6-1 and TRBJ2-7; TRBD1 matches 8 bases. The CDR3 is 15 amino acids. V lost 5 bases and J lost 1; bases outside the gene matches: 7. CDR1 and CDR2 from the germline V gene are MNHNS and SASEGT.

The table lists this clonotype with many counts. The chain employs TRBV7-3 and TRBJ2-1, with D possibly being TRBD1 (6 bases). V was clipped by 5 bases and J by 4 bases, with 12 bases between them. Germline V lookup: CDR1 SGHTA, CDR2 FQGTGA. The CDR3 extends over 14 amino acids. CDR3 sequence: CASSDRPGYNEQFF. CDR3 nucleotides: TGTGCCAGCAGCGACAGGCCAGGGTACAATGAGCAGTTCTTC.

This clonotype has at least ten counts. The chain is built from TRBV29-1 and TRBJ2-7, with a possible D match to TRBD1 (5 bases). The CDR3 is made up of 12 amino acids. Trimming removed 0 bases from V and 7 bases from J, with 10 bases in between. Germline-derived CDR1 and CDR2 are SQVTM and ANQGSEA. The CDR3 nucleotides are TGCAGCGTTGAAGATCAGGGATATGAGCAGTACTTC. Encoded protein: CSVEDQGYEQYF.

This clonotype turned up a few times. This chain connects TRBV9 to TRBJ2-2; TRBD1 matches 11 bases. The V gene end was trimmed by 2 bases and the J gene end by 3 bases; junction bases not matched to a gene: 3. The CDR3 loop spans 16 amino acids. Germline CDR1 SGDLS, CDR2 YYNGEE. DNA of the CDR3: TGTGCCAGCAGCGTCGGACAGGGGGCTTACACCGGGGAGCTGTTTTTT. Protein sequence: CASSVGQGAYTGELFF. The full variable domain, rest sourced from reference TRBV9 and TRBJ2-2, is DSGVTQTPKHLITATGQRVTLRCSPRSGDLSVYWYQQSLDQGLQFLIQYYNGEERAKGNILERFSAQQFPDLHSELNLSSLELGDSALYFCASSVGQGAYTGELFFGEGSRLTVL.

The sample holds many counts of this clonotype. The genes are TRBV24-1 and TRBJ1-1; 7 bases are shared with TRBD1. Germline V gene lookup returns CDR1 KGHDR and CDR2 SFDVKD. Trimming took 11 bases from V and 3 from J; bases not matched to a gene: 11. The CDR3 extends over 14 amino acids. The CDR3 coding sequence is TGTGCCAACCTAGACCGGGACAGCCACACTGAAGCTTTCTTT. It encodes CANLDRDSHTEAFF.

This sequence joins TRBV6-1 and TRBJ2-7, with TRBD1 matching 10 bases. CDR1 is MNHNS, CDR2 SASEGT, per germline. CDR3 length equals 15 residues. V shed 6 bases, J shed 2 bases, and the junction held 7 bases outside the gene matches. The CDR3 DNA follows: TGTGCCAGCAGACGGGGGACAGGGGATCCCTACGAGCAGTACTTC. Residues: CASRRGTGDPYEQYF.

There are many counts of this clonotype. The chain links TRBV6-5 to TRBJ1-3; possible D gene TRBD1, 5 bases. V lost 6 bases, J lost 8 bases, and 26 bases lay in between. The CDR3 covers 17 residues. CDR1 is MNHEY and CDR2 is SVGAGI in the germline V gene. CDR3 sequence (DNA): TGTGCCAGCAGGGATGCCCCTGGAGTCGGCCGGGGGGACACCATATATTTT. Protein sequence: CASRDAPGVGRGDTIYF.

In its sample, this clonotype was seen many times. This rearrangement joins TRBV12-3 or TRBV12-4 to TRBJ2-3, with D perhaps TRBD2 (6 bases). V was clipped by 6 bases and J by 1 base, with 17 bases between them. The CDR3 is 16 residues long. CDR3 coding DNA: TGTGCCAGCAGGGTATCGGGGAGGAGAGGCACAGATACGCAGTATTTT. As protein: CASRVSGRRGTDTQYF.

The DNA of the CDR3 is TGTGCCAGCAGCGTAGTGGCGGGAGGAGAGCAGACCCAGTACTTC. Protein sequence: CASSVVAGGEQTQYF. The chain links TRBV9 to TRBJ2-5, with 8 bases aligning to TRBD2. The V gene end was trimmed by 0 bases and the J gene end by 6 bases; junction bases not matched to a gene: 7. Germline CDR1 reads SGDLS; CDR2 reads YYNGEE. There are 15 residues in the CDR3.

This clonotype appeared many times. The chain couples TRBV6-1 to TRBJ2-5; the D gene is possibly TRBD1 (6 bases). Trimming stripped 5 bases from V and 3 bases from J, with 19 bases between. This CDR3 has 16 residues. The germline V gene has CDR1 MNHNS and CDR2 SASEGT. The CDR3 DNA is TGTGCCAGCAGTTTGACCCCAGGGGCCAATAAAGAGACCCAGTACTTC. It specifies CASSLTPGANKETQYF.

The CDR3 sequence: CASSYSVGLAKNIQYF. In nucleotides, the CDR3 is TGTGCCAGCAGTTACTCGGTGGGTTTAGCCAAAAACATTCAGTACTTC. The rearrangement uses TRBV6-6 and TRBJ2-4; no firm D call. The V gene lost 0 bases and the J gene lost 0 bases, with 9 bases spanning the gap. This CDR3 comprises 16 residues. CDR1 and CDR2 (germline): MNHNY, SVGAGI (reference sequence).

The CDR3 here is CAGHPAGGSPLHF. The CDR3 nucleotides are TGTGCCGGGCACCCCGCAGGGGGGTCACCCCTCCACTTT. The chain couples TRBV30 to TRBJ1-6, with 7 bases aligning to TRBD1. CDR1 and CDR2 from the germline V gene are GTSNPN and SVGIG (reference sequence). This CDR3 region has 13 residues. With V trimmed by 8 bases and J by 10 bases, 11 bases remained unmatched.

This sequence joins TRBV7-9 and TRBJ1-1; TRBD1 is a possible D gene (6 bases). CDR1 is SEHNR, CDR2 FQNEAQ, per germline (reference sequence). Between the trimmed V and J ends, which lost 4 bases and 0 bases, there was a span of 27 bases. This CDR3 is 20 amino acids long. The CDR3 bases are TGTGCCAGCAGCTCCACCGAAGCCGTGAGGGGGGAGAGTTTGAACACTGAAGCTTTCTTT. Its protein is CASSSTEAVRGESLNTEAFF.

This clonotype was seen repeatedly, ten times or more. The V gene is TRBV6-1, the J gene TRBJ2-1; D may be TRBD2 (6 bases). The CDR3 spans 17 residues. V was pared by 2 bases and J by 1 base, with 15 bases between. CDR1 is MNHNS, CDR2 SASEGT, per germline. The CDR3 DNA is TGTGCCAGCAGTGAATTAAGGGACTCCTCTTCCTACAATGAGCAGTTCTTC. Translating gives CASSELRDSSSYNEQFF.

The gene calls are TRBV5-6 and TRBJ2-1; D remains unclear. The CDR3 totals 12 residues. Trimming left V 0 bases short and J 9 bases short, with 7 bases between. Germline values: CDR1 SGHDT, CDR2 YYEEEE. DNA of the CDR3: TGTGCCAGCAGCTTGGGAAGGGCTGAGCAGTTCTTC. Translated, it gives CASSLGRAEQFF.

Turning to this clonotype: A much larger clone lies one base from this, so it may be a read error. The CDR3 DNA reads TGTGCCAGCAGCTTAGGGCCAAGGGGATATGGCTACACCTTC. Encoded protein: CASSLGPRGYGYTF. The chain couples TRBV11-2 to TRBJ1-2; D may be TRBD1 (5 bases). The germline CDR1 and CDR2 sequences are SGHAT and FQNNGV. V lost 1 base and J 5 bases, leaving 11 bases between the germline ends. The CDR3 runs 14 residues.

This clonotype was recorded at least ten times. CDR3 amino acids: CASSRTGTGELFF. CDR3 nucleotide sequence: TGTGCCAGCAGCCGAACAGGGACCGGGGAGCTGTTTTTT. The chain uses TRBV28 and TRBJ2-2, with a possible D match to TRBD1 (6 bases). Germline-derived CDR1 and CDR2 are MDHEN and SYDVKM. The V and J ends lost 6 bases and 5 bases respectively, with 10 bases between them. CDR3 length: 13 amino acids.

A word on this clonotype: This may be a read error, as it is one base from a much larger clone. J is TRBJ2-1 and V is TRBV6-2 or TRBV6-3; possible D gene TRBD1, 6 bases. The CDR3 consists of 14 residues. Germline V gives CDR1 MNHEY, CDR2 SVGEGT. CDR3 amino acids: CAGRSINPGEEQFF. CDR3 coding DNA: TGTGCCGGCAGATCCATTAACCCAGGGGAAGAGCAGTTCTTC.

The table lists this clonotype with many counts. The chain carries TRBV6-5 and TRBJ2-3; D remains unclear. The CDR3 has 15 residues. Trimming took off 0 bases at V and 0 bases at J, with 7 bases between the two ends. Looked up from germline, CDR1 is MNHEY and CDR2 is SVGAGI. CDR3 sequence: CASSYSIRSTDTQYF. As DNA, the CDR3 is TGTGCCAGCAGTTACTCGATTAGAAGCACAGATACGCAGTATTTT.

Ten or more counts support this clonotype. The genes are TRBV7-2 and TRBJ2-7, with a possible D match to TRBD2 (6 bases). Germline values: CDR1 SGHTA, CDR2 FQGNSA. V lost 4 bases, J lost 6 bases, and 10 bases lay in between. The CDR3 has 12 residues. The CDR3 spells CASSSTSFEQYF. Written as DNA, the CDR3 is TGTGCCAGCAGCTCGACTAGTTTCGAGCAGTACTTC.

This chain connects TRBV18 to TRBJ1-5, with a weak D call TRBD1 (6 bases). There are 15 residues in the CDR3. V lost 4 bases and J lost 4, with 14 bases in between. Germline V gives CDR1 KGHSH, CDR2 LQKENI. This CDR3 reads CASSLEGDPNQPQHF. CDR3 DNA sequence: TGTGCCAGCTCACTTGAGGGGGACCCAAATCAGCCCCAGCATTTT.

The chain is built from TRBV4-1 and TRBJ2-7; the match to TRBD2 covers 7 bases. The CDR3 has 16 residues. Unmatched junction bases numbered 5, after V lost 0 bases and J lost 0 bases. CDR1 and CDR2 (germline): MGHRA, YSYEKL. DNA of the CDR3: TGCGCCAGCAGCCAAGAATTTGGCGGGAGCTCCTACGAGCAGTACTTC. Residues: CASSQEFGGSSYEQYF.

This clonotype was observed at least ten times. In DNA, the CDR3 is TGTGCCAGCAGTTCAAGGACAGCCAATCAGCCCCAGCATTTT. Translation gives CASSSRTANQPQHF. This rearrangement joins TRBV12-3 or TRBV12-4 to TRBJ1-5; D perhaps matches TRBD1 (6 bases). CDR3 length: 14 residues. Trimming left V 4 bases short and J 3 bases short, with 10 bases between.

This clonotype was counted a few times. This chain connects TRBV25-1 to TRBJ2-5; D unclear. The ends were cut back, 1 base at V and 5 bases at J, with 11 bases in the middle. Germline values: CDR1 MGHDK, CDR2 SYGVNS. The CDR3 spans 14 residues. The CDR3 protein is CASSEWLGVETQYF. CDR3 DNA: TGTGCCAGCAGTGAATGGCTCGGAGTGGAGACCCAGTACTTC.

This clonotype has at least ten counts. The CDR3 bases are TGCAGCGTTGACCACTATAGATATGAGCAGTTCTTC. It translates to CSVDHYRYEQFF. The chain has TRBV29-1 and TRBJ2-1; D call uncertain. Trimming left V 3 bases short and J 8 bases short, with 11 bases between. The CDR3 loop spans 12 amino acids. Per the germline V gene, CDR1 is SQVTM and CDR2 is ANQGSEA.

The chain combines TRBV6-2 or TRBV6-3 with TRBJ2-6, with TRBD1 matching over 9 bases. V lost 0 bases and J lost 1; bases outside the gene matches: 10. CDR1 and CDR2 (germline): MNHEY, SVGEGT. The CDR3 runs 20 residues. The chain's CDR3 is CASSYSGQGPLRSGANVLTF. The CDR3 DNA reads TGTGCCAGCAGTTACTCAGGACAGGGGCCGCTGCGATCTGGGGCCAACGTCCTGACTTTC.

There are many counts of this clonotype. The chain's CDR3 is CASSLRSGSFDTGELFF. The CDR3 DNA sequence: TGTGCCAGCAGCTTAAGGAGTGGGAGTTTTGACACCGGGGAGCTGTTTTTT. The V call is TRBV11-1, the J call TRBJ2-2; D is perhaps TRBD2 (5 bases). Germline CDR1 is SGHAT and CDR2 is FQDESV (reference sequence). This CDR3 comprises 17 residues. V was shortened by 2 bases and J by 3 bases, with 16 bases between the two germline ends. Full variable domain (missing parts from reference TRBV11-1 and TRBJ2-2): EAEVAQSPRYKITEKSQAVAFWCDPISGHATLYWYRQILGQGPELLVQFQDESVVDDSQLPKDRFSAERLKGVDSTLKIQPAELGDSAMYLCASSLRSGSFDTGELFFGEGSRLTVL.

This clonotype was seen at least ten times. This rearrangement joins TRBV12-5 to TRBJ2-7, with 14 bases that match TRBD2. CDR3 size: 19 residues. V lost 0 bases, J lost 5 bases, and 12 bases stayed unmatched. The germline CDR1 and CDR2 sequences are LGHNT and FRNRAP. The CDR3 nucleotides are TGTGCTAGTGGTTTGGTAACAGGGACTAGCGGGAGAATGTTAGACGAGCAGTACTTC. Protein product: CASGLVTGTSGRMLDEQYF. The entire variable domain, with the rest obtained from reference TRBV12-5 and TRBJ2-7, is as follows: DARVTQTPRHKVTEMGQEVTMRCQPILGHNTVFWYRQTMMQGLELLAYFRNRAPLDDSGMPKDRFSAEMPDATLATLKIQPSEPRDSAVYFCASGLVTGTSGRMLDEQYFGPGTRLTVT.

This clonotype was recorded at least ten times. CDR3 protein: CASSPIDGDTQYF. The CDR3 coding sequence is TGTGCCAGCAGCCCAATAGACGGGGATACGCAGTATTTT. The chain combines TRBV3-1 with TRBJ2-3; D is undetermined. The CDR3 extends over 13 amino acids. Trimming took off 4 bases at V and 6 bases at J, with 11 bases between the two ends. Germline V gives CDR1 LGHDT, CDR2 YNNKEL (reference sequence).

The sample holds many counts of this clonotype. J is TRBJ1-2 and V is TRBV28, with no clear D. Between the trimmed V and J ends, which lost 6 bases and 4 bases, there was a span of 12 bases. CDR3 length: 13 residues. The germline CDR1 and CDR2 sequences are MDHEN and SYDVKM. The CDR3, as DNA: TGTGCCAGCAGCCCCCGTTCCCGCTATGGCTACACCTTC. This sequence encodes CASSPRSRYGYTF.

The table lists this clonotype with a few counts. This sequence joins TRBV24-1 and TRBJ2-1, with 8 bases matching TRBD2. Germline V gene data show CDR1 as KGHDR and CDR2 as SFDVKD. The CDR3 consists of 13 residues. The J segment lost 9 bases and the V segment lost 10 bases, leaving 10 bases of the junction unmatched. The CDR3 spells CATSGTRSSEQFF. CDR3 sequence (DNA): TGTGCCACTTCCGGGACTAGATCGAGTGAGCAGTTCTTC.